These 29 T cell receptor beta chains came from one sample sequenced in a study of cytomegalovirus exposure and HLA in healthy donors. Primers included in the PCR were 60 Vbeta and 13 Jbeta primers. TCRdb's copy holds only in-frame clones and misses some; the assay was immunoSEQ multiplex PCR. The table lists 210,000 or so clones, about 80% of them singletons. Source material: PBMCs. These TCRs come from a girl aged 5-17 years in good health and CMV-seronegative.

The rearrangement uses TRBV2 and TRBJ2-1; the match to TRBD2 covers 10 bases. CDR3 size: 14 residues. Germline V gives CDR1 SNHLY, CDR2 FYNNEI. The V segment lost 8 bases and the J segment 5 bases; nucleotides outside the gene matches: 6. The CDR3 spells CASLWTSGDNEQFF. The CDR3 nucleotides read TGTGCCAGCCTATGGACTAGCGGCGACAATGAGCAGTTCTTC.

V usage is TRBV28 and J usage is TRBJ1-2, with a weak D call TRBD1 (5 bases). Per germline, CDR1 MDHEN and CDR2 SYDVKM. The CDR3 consists of 15 residues. The ends were cut back, 3 bases at V and 4 bases at J, with 15 bases in the middle. This CDR3 reads CASSFDGRGIYGYTF. The CDR3 DNA reads as TGTGCCAGCAGTTTTGATGGGAGGGGAATCTATGGCTACACCTTC.

This clone has just one count. This rearrangement joins TRBV5-1 to TRBJ2-7, with 8 bases identical to TRBD2. Germline-derived CDR1 and CDR2 are SGHRS and YFSETQ. This CDR3 has 15 amino acids. V lost 4 bases and J lost 7; bases outside the gene matches: 13. The CDR3 sequence: CASSRAGESFAEQYF. The CDR3 region has the DNA TGCGCCAGCAGCCGAGCGGGAGAGAGTTTCGCGGAGCAGTACTTC.

The CDR3 sequence is CASSLGGLSYNEQFF. For the CDR3, the DNA is TGTGCCAGCAGCTTAGGAGGCCTCTCCTACAATGAGCAGTTCTTC. The chain has TRBV11-2 and TRBJ2-1; no firm D call. CDR3 length: 15 amino acids. Trimming took off 1 base at V and 0 bases at J, with 7 bases between the two ends. Germline CDR1 SGHAT, CDR2 FQNNGV.

The V gene is TRBV6-1, the J gene TRBJ2-3, with 7 bases that match TRBD2. V lost 3 bases to trimming and J lost 6 bases; unmatched junction nucleotides: 3. There are 13 residues in the CDR3. Germline V gene sequence: CDR1 MNHNS, CDR2 SASEGT. The chain's CDR3 is CASSDGTTDTQYF. CDR3 DNA: TGTGCCAGCAGTGATGGGACTACCGATACGCAGTATTTT.

The J gene is TRBJ2-1, the V gene TRBV28, with D unclear. The germline V gene has CDR1 MDHEN and CDR2 SYDVKM. V shed 3 bases and J shed 5 bases, with 5 bases lying between them. The CDR3 is 12 amino acids. CDR3 sequence reads: CASSLADNEQFF. The DNA of the CDR3 is TGTGCCAGCAGTTTGGCAGACAATGAGCAGTTCTTC.

The V gene is TRBV14, the J gene TRBJ1-2; TRBD1 aligns across 7 bases. There are 17 residues in the CDR3. V shed 0 bases, J shed 4 bases, and the junction held 11 bases outside the gene matches. From germline, CDR1 is SGHDN and CDR2 FVKESK. The CDR3 loop is CASSQDGQVGVSYGYTF. The CDR3 coding sequence is TGTGCCAGCAGCCAAGATGGACAGGTGGGGGTGAGCTATGGCTACACCTTC.

V is TRBV30 and J is TRBJ2-7, with 8 bases that match TRBD2. Germline CDR1 and CDR2: GTSNPN and SVGIG (reference sequence). V gave up 5 bases and J gave up 7 bases; unmatched junction bases: 10. The CDR3 totals 13 residues. CDR3 DNA sequence: TGTGCCTGGCAAGAAAGACGGGAGGGTGAGCAGTACTTC. This sequence encodes CAWQERREGEQYF.

The count of this clone is one. The chain has TRBV2 and TRBJ1-5; 10 nucleotides line up with TRBD1. J was trimmed by 3 bases and V by 6 bases; bases with no gene match: 5. CDR1 and CDR2 from the germline V gene are SNHLY and FYNNEI. The CDR3 is 15 amino acids. The CDR3 DNA reads as TGTGCCAGCAGGGGGACAGGGGAGGCCAATCAGCCCCAGCATTTT. This encodes CASRGTGEANQPQHF.

This chain connects TRBV11-2 to TRBJ2-1; 9 bases agree with TRBD2. The CDR3 contains 16 residues. The V gene's germline CDR1 is SGHAT and CDR2 FQNNGV. V was clipped by 1 base and J by 8 bases; unmatched bases: 9. This chain's CDR3 is CASSLGTLRGGDEQFF. The DNA of the CDR3 is TGTGCCAGCAGCTTAGGGACTTTGCGGGGGGGCGATGAGCAGTTCTTC.

This clone was seen a handful of times. The CDR3: CAISRGTSGFYEQYF. CDR3 in DNA: TGTGCCATCAGCCGCGGGACTAGCGGCTTCTACGAGCAGTACTTC. The chain recombines TRBV10-3 with TRBJ2-7, with 11 bases lining up with TRBD2. The trim removed 6 bases at V and 3 bases at J, leaving 7 bases unmatched. CDR3 length: 15 residues. Per germline, CDR1 ENHRY and CDR2 SYGVKD.

The chain combines TRBV7-9 with TRBJ1-1; no firm D call. The germline V gene encodes CDR1 SEHNR and CDR2 FQNEAQ (reference sequence). V lost 5 bases and J lost 0, with 16 bases in between. The CDR3 is 16 residues long. The CDR3 coding sequence is TGTGCCAGCAGCCCACCCGGAGGGCAGATGAACACTGAAGCTTTCTTT. Amino acids: CASSPPGGQMNTEAFF.

V usage is TRBV14 and J usage is TRBJ1-2; TRBD1 might be the D (5 bases). V lost 4 bases, J lost 4 bases, and 10 bases lay in between. Per germline, CDR1 SGHDN and CDR2 FVKESK. The CDR3 covers 13 residues. In DNA form, the CDR3 reads TGTGCCAGCAGCCGCCGGGACTCCTATGGCTACACCTTC. It translates to CASSRRDSYGYTF. Combining the CDR3 with reference TRBV14 and TRBJ1-2 gives the whole variable domain EAGVTQFPSHSVIEKGQTVTLRCDPISGHDNLYWYRRVMGKEIKFLLHFVKESKQDESGMPNNRFLAERTGGTYSTLKVQPAELEDSGVYFCASSRRDSYGYTFGSGTRLTVV.

V is TRBV2 and J is TRBJ2-1; 10 nucleotides line up with TRBD1. V was pared by 6 bases and J by 3 bases, with 5 bases of the junction left unmatched. The CDR3 has 15 amino acids. Per the germline V gene, CDR1 is SNHLY and CDR2 is FYNNEI. This chain's CDR3 is CASREDRGGYNEQFF. In DNA, the CDR3 is TGTGCCAGCAGAGAGGACAGGGGGGGCTACAATGAGCAGTTCTTC.

This clone is categorized as medium-sized. The chain couples TRBV5-6 to TRBJ1-4; 10 bases are shared with TRBD1. J lost 4 bases, V lost 4 bases, and 4 bases had no gene match. Germline CDR1 reads SGHDT; CDR2 reads YYEEEE. The CDR3 totals 15 residues. The CDR3 nucleotides read TGTGCCAGCAGCCAGGACAGGGGGAATAATGAAAAACTGTTTTTT. Translating gives CASSQDRGNNEKLFF.

The rearrangement joins TRBV28 to TRBJ2-1, with TRBD2 matching 12 bases. V lost 4 bases, J lost 7 bases, and 5 bases stayed unmatched. This CDR3 region has 15 residues. The germline gives CDR1 MDHEN, CDR2 SYDVKM. CDR3 in amino acids: CASSSLAGGGNEQFF. The CDR3 DNA reads as TGTGCCAGCAGTTCCCTAGCGGGAGGGGGAAATGAGCAGTTCTTC.

This chain uses TRBV28 with TRBJ2-3; possibly TRBD1 for D (6 bases). The V gene lost 3 bases and the J gene lost 2 bases, with 15 bases spanning the gap. The CDR3 runs to 16 residues. The germline gives CDR1 MDHEN, CDR2 SYDVKM. For the CDR3, the DNA is TGTGCCAGCAGTTTGACTCGGGACATCTCCACAGATACGCAGTATTTT. The encoded protein is CASSLTRDISTDTQYF. Drawing the rest from reference TRBV28 and TRBJ2-3, the complete variable domain is DVKVTQSSRYLVKRTGEKVFLECVQDMDHENMFWYRQDPGLGLRLIYFSYDVKMKEKGDIPEGYSVSREKKERFSLILESASTNQTSMYLCASSLTRDISTDTQYFGPGTRLTVL.

This clone was counted once. The chain combines TRBV4-1 with TRBJ2-7, with D unresolved. The CDR3 sequence is 16 residues long. Per the germline V gene, CDR1 is MGHRA and CDR2 is YSYEKL. V lost 3 bases, J lost 2 bases, and 17 bases lay in between. CDR3 residues: CASSQSSNLETYEQYF. The CDR3 nucleotides are TGCGCCAGCAGCCAGAGTTCAAATCTAGAGACCTACGAGCAGTACTTC.

This sequence joins TRBV11-2 and TRBJ2-7; D unresolved. Trimming stripped 0 bases from V and 2 bases from J, with 11 bases between. Germline values: CDR1 SGHAT, CDR2 FQNNGV. The CDR3 consists of 15 residues. The CDR3 DNA is TGTGCCAGCAGCTTAGAGCTCGCCGGTGCCTACGAGCAGTACTTC. Translated, it gives CASSLELAGAYEQYF.

This chain connects TRBV6-1 to TRBJ2-7; 7 bases align to TRBD1. Germline V gene lookup returns CDR1 MNHNS and CDR2 SASEGT. The V and J ends lost 6 bases and 3 bases, in that order; junction bases with no gene match: 5. This CDR3 is 13 amino acids long. CDR3 sequence (DNA): TGTGCCAGCAGCCGACAGGGTATCTACGAGCAGTACTTC. Its protein is CASSRQGIYEQYF.

The chain combines TRBV15 with TRBJ2-7; a possible D gene is TRBD2 (5 bases). The CDR3 has 14 residues. CDR1 LNHNV and CDR2 YYDKDF come from the germline V gene (reference sequence). With 5 bases removed from V and 7 bases from J, the gap between germline ends came to 18 bases. Here the CDR3 DNA reads TGTGCCACCAGCCCACAGCGGAAGACTGGTGAGCAGTACTTC. It translates to CATSPQRKTGEQYF.

This chain connects TRBV7-2 to TRBJ1-2; 10 bases align to TRBD1. V dropped 5 bases and J dropped 4; count of bases not matched to a gene: 7. Germline values: CDR1 SGHTA, CDR2 FQGNSA. This CDR3 is 15 amino acids long. In DNA form, the CDR3 reads TGTGCCAGCAGCCAGCGGACAGGGGGGATCTATGGCTACACCTTC. The encoded protein is CASSQRTGGIYGYTF. Using reference TRBV7-2 and TRBJ1-2 for the parts outside the CDR3, the full variable domain is GAGVSQSPSNKVTEKGKDVELRCDPISGHTALYWYRQSLGQGLEFLIYFQGNSAPDKSGLPSDRFSAERTGGSVSTLTIQRTQQEDSAVYLCASSQRTGGIYGYTFGSGTRLTVV.

The rearrangement joins TRBV7-2 to TRBJ1-2; TRBD1 is a possible D gene (5 bases). Germline V CDR1 and CDR2: SGHTA, FQGNSA. This CDR3 spans 15 amino acids. The germline V and J ends were trimmed by 0 bases and 3 bases, with 11 bases remaining between them. CDR3 coding DNA: TGTGCCAGCAGCTTAGCGTCGGGGGGACACTATGGCTACACCTTC. Protein product: CASSLASGGHYGYTF.

V is TRBV27 and J is TRBJ1-1; 10 nucleotides align to TRBD1. The CDR3 sequence is 19 residues long. In germline, CDR1 is MNHEY, CDR2 SMNVEV (reference sequence). Trimming took 3 bases from V and 1 from J; bases not matched to a gene: 14. The CDR3 bases are TGTGCCAGCAGTTTGAGGAATCGGGACAGGGGCTTGGGGAACACTGAAGCTTTCTTT. Its translation: CASSLRNRDRGLGNTEAFF.

This clone is a singleton in its sample. The chain is built from TRBV9 and TRBJ2-7, with D unresolved. The germline V gene encodes CDR1 SGDLS and CDR2 YYNGEE. The CDR3 covers 14 residues. Trimming took off 2 bases at V and 2 bases at J, with 11 bases between the two ends. The chain's CDR3 is CASSVNQDPYEQYF. CDR3 coding DNA: TGTGCCAGCAGCGTTAATCAGGATCCCTACGAGCAGTACTTC.

The chain carries TRBV19 and TRBJ2-7, with D maybe TRBD1 (6 bases). CDR1 and CDR2 (germline): LNHDA, SQIVND (reference sequence). Trimming shortened V by 7 bases and J by 5 bases, and 21 bases separated the two germline ends. The CDR3 sequence is 15 residues long. In DNA, the CDR3 is TGTGCCAGTACCAGACAGGATGGCTCTCTGAACGAGCAGTACTTC. Its translation is CASTRQDGSLNEQYF.

This clone was picked up a small number of times. The chain couples TRBV5-6 to TRBJ1-1; 9 bases match TRBD1. Germline values: CDR1 SGHDT, CDR2 YYEEEE. The CDR3 is made up of 17 amino acids. Trimming cost V 3 bases and J 8 bases; bases outside gene matches: 17. This chain's CDR3 is CASSYPGTGRGLVEAFF. The CDR3 nucleotides are TGTGCCAGCAGCTACCCCGGGACAGGGAGAGGTCTTGTGGAAGCTTTCTTT.

The chain has TRBV19 and TRBJ1-2, with no clear D. With 3 bases removed from V and 3 bases from J, the gap between germline ends came to 20 bases. The CDR3 consists of 17 residues. The germline gives CDR1 LNHDA, CDR2 SQIVND (reference sequence). In DNA, the CDR3 is TGTGCCAGTAGTATCCCCTCGGGTGTAGGTCCGCACTATGGCTACACCTTC. Its protein is CASSIPSGVGPHYGYTF.

The chain is built from TRBV30 and TRBJ1-6; 7 nucleotides match TRBD1. V shed 2 bases and J 7 bases; nucleotides not matched to a gene: 5. Germline lookup yields CDR1 GTSNPN and CDR2 SVGIG (reference sequence). There are 14 residues in the CDR3. The CDR3 coding sequence is TGTGCCTGGAGTCGACAGGGCCTAAATTCACCCCTCCACTTT. Translation gives CAWSRQGLNSPLHF.